Below, one T cell receptor beta chain is given with its context. This clone came up once. The antigen it recognizes is unknown. The input lacks base qualities; no much larger clone sits a single base away. The immunoSEQ kit was used, according to the manufacturer's recommendations, to generate TCR beta libraries from genomic DNA. For library preparation, a first multiplex PCR was performed with proprietary primers, followed by a second PCR in which unique barcodes were added, and bead cleanups were performed after each round. Each sample batch included a kit-provided positive control reaction and a negative control reaction. The final libraries were assessed on an Agilent 4200 TapeStation D1000 ScreenTape, pooled by volume, and quantified by qPCR. An Illumina NextSeq500 fitted with a MidOutput 150-cycle cartridge performed the sequencing, running 156 Read1 cycles and 15 Index1 cycles with the kit's custom primers. The pooled library was loaded at roughly 0.9 pM with approximately 20% PhiX control spiked in. On the study's bioinformatics: The vendor-processed data were analyzed in R, and a clonotype was defined as all T cells that share the same CDR3 nucleotide sequence. For clone abundance analyses, frequencies were normalized to the 10,000 most abundant clones in each sample. Before analysis, public T cell clones were removed, and these numbered fewer than five per sample on average. An abundance difference of at least 32-fold between compartments was the criterion for calling clonotypes tumor-enriched or baseline blood-enriched. Clonotypes expanded or contracted between blood time points were identified with a beta-binomial differential abundance model. Tumor-blood repertoire similarity was measured with the Baroni-Urbani and Buser coefficient, and group comparisons used two-tailed Wilcoxon tests in R. Not all clones reach the TCRdb copy of this immuneACCESS table, which keeps in-frame sequences only. Checked studies attribute under half of the gap to unresolved V genes and leave the rest unexplained. The V and J calls and the clone size are those of that table, but D and trimming were determined from the DNA. Present in this sample are 45,000 to 65,000 clones, approximately 80% of which were seen just once. The ten top clones hold under 7.5% of the sample.

Explained via the paper, the time point label denotes: baseline pretreatment blood. The sample's treatment or condition, from its label and the paper: 15 Gy SBRT to primary tumor, nephrectomy 4 weeks later. To follow tumor-enriched clonotypes, serial peripheral blood was collected from radiation-treated patients at baseline and at 2 weeks and 4 weeks after SBRT. Every patient's renal cell carcinoma showed clear cell pathology. The QIAamp DNA Blood Mini Kit (Qiagen) was used to prepare genomic DNA for TCR sequencing. Only samples passing all quality control checks were included in the analyses. The data were taken from a study of radiation and T cells in renal cell carcinoma (dated by TCRdb to the early 2020s). Notes on the research overall: The samples were obtained from a clinical trial, where primary renal cell carcinomas were treated with 15 Gy stereotactic body radiation therapy and then removed by nephrectomy 4 weeks afterward. In the approximately 53 samples combined, 4,016,671 unique CDR3 nucleotide sequences were found, encoding 2 million to 3 million unique CDR3 amino acid sequences. A total of 53 samples underwent TCR beta sequencing, made up of about 25 tumors and about 27 peripheral blood samples.

The study at large found these results: Because pretreatment tumor biopsies were not available, the study could not determine whether clonotypes were already present within the tumor at baseline. Because the trial had a single-armed design, the trial could not examine how radiation dose or scheduling affected the TCR repertoire. Changes in the blood repertoire were not tracked past 4 weeks after treatment. In blood, the top tumor clonotypes increased from baseline to 2 weeks after radiation and then shrank by 4 weeks, which suggests a temporary expansion of tumor-resident clones.

Per the germline V gene, SGHAT is the CDR1 and FQNNGV is the CDR2. From the cysteine through the phenylalanine, the CDR3 covers 12 amino acids. This entry keeps only the CDR3 DNA: 36 bases, framed from base 1. V is cut by 1 base and J by 5 bases, and the space between the germline ends is 6 bases. This TCR came from a man aged 55-75 years with renal cell carcinoma. The material was blood, obtained from a patient whose treatment included radiotherapy and nephrectomy. The sequence joins TRBV11-2 to TRBJ2-7, with no D gene named confidently. CDR3 reads: CASSLGQNEQYF. The nucleotide sequence is TGTGCCAGCAGCTTAGGCCAAAACGAGCAGTACTTC.